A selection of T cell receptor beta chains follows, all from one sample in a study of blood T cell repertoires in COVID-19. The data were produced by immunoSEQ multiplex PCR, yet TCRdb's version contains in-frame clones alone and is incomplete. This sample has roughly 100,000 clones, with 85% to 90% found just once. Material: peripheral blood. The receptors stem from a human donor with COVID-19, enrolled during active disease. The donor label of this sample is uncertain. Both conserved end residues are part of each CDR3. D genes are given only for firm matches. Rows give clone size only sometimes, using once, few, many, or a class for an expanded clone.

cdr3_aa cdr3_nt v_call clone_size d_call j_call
CASSPPGRWYTEAFF TGTGCCAGCAGTCCGCCCGGCAGGTGGTACACTGAAGCTTTCTTT TRBV6-5 - - TRBJ1-1
CASSTPTGASGTEAFF TGTGCCAGTAGTACCCCAACAGGGGCTTCGGGCACTGAAGCTTTCTTT TRBV19 - TRBD1 TRBJ1-1
CASRETGYRQPQHF TGTGCCAGCAGGGAGACAGGTTATCGGCAGCCCCAGCATTTT TRBV28 - - TRBJ1-5
CASSYFSGGPYEQYF TGTGCCAGCAGTTACTTTAGCGGGGGGCCGTATGAGCAGTACTTC TRBV6-5 - TRBD2 TRBJ2-7
CASSQDFTGQGRNEQYF TGCGCCAGCAGCCAAGATTTTACGGGACAGGGAAGGAACGAGCAGTACTTC TRBV4-1 once TRBD1 TRBJ2-7
CASSLRTAGNTIYF TGTGCCAGTAGTCTCAGGACAGCTGGAAACACCATATATTTT TRBV19 - - TRBJ1-3
CASRQQGLQPQHF TGTGCCAGCAGGCAACAGGGTCTTCAGCCCCAGCATTTT TRBV28 - - TRBJ1-5
CASSLASGSYNSPLHF TGTGCCAGCAGTCTGGCTTCGGGCTCCTATAATTCACCCCTCCACTTT TRBV28 - - TRBJ1-6
CASSETGEQPQHF TGTGCCAGCAGTGAGACAGGGGAACAGCCCCAGCATTTT TRBV6-1 - TRBD1 TRBJ1-5
CATSDFASGNYNEQFF TGTGCCACCAGTGATTTCGCTAGCGGGAACTACAATGAGCAGTTCTTC TRBV24-1 - TRBD2 TRBJ2-1
CASTNGAGNQPQHF TGTGCCAGCACCAACGGCGCGGGCAATCAGCCCCAGCATTTT TRBV19 once - TRBJ1-5
CALGGTGANYGYTF TGTGCCTTGGGGGGGACAGGGGCGAACTATGGCTACACCTTC TRBV30 - TRBD1 TRBJ1-2
CSARATGEQYF TGCAGTGCTAGGGCGACAGGGGAGCAGTACTTC TRBV20-1 - TRBD1 TRBJ2-7
CASSLTGQGSYNSPLHF TGCGCCAGCAGCTTGACGGGACAGGGATCCTATAATTCACCCCTCCACTTT TRBV5-1 - TRBD1 TRBJ1-6
CATSKTGGLLAFF TGTGCCACCAGCAAGACAGGGGGGCTGCTAGCTTTCTTT TRBV15 - TRBD1 TRBJ1-1
CASTASPGANVLTF TGTGCCAGCACCGCCAGTCCCGGGGCCAACGTCCTGACTTTC TRBV11-2 - - TRBJ2-6
CASSRPGQPNEKLFF TGTGCCAGCTCACGACCGGGACAGCCTAATGAAAAACTGTTTTTT TRBV18 - TRBD1 TRBJ1-4
CASSHGPQGEGNTIYF TGTGCCAGCAGCCATGGGCCACAGGGGGAAGGAAACACCATATATTTT TRBV4-2 - TRBD1 TRBJ1-3
CASGFRRTSTDTQYF TGTGCTAGTGGTTTTAGGAGAACTAGCACAGATACGCAGTATTTT TRBV12-5 - - TRBJ2-3
CASSPRDRANEQYF TGTGCCAGCAGCCCTCGGGACAGGGCCAACGAGCAGTACTTC TRBV5-4 - TRBD1 TRBJ2-7
CASIPSGPTDTQYF TGTGCCAGCATCCCCAGCGGCCCCACAGATACGCAGTATTTT TRBV25-1 - - TRBJ2-3